The 30 T cell receptor beta chains given below trace back to one sample, sequenced in a study of blood T cell repertoires in COVID-19. The assay was immunoSEQ multiplex PCR, and TCRdb's table has in-frame clones only and misses some. The sample holds more than 45,000 clones, around 80% seen once. Sequencing used peripheral blood. The receptors shown here come from a man older than 75 in a cohort sampled during active COVID-19.

This clone is a singleton in its sample. The chain carries TRBV30 and TRBJ2-4; 7 bases align to TRBD1. The trim removed 1 base at V and 7 bases at J, leaving 4 bases unmatched. This CDR3 is built from 13 residues. The germline V gene has CDR1 GTSNPN and CDR2 SVGIG (reference sequence). CDR3 protein: CAWSGSRGNIQYF. CDR3 DNA sequence: TGTGCCTGGAGTGGAAGCAGGGGGAACATTCAGTACTTC.

The chain links TRBV28 to TRBJ2-7; 9 bases align to TRBD1. The CDR3 consists of 13 residues. Germline V gene lookup returns CDR1 MDHEN and CDR2 SYDVKM. After removal of 4 bases from V and 3 bases from J, the junction contained 1 base not matched to a gene. For the CDR3, the DNA is TGTGCCAGCAGTTGGGGACAGGGCTACGAGCAGTACTTC. It yields the protein CASSWGQGYEQYF. Full variable domain (outside the CDR3, taken from reference TRBV28 and TRBJ2-7): DVKVTQSSRYLVKRTGEKVFLECVQDMDHENMFWYRQDPGLGLRLIYFSYDVKMKEKGDIPEGYSVSREKKERFSLILESASTNQTSMYLCASSWGQGYEQYFGPGTRLTVT.

This chain joins TRBV12-3 or TRBV12-4 and TRBJ1-2; D is possibly TRBD1 (5 bases). V was shortened by 1 base and J by 5 bases, with 8 bases between the two germline ends. CDR3 length: 13 residues. The CDR3 is CASSLGGEYGYTF. Written as DNA, the CDR3 is TGTGCCAGCAGTTTAGGGGGGGAGTATGGCTACACCTTC.

The CDR3 nucleotides are TGCGCCAGCAGCTTAAGCGGGGTCGAGACAGATACGCAGTATTTT. Amino acids: CASSLSGVETDTQYF. This rearrangement joins TRBV5-1 to TRBJ2-3, with 7 bases aligning to TRBD2. Germline CDR1 reads SGHRS; CDR2 reads YFSETQ. CDR3 length equals 15 residues. The J segment lost 3 bases and the V segment lost 2 bases, leaving 6 bases of the junction unmatched.

The V call is TRBV6-2 or TRBV6-3, the J call TRBJ2-7; the match to TRBD2 covers 12 bases. The CDR3 contains 16 residues. V lost 6 bases, J lost 4 bases, and 10 bases stayed unmatched. Germline V CDR1 and CDR2: MNHEY, SVGEGT. The CDR3 bases are TGTGCCAGCAGCCGTACGACTAGCGGGAGTGGTTACGAGCAGTACTTC. Amino acids: CASSRTTSGSGYEQYF.

The chain joins TRBV5-1 to TRBJ1-1; 9 bases are shared with TRBD1. V was clipped by 0 bases and J by 1 base; unmatched bases: 4. The CDR3 length is 16 residues. Germline lookup yields CDR1 SGHRS and CDR2 YFSETQ. CDR3 in DNA: TGCGCCAGCAGCTTGGGGGGACAGGGTAGGAACACTGAAGCTTTCTTT. This encodes CASSLGGQGRNTEAFF.

This chain connects TRBV11-2 to TRBJ2-6; D might be TRBD2 (6 bases). CDR1 is SGHAT and CDR2 is FQNNGV in the germline V gene. The length of the CDR3 is 15 residues. Trimming cost V 5 bases and J 1 base, with 9 bases left between them. The CDR3 spells CASSGGVSGANVLTF. In DNA form, the CDR3 reads TGTGCCAGCAGCGGAGGGGTGTCTGGGGCCAACGTCCTGACTTTC.

The chain employs TRBV16 and TRBJ2-7, with 9 bases aligning to TRBD1. The CDR3 covers 14 residues. J was trimmed by 3 bases and V by 3 bases; bases with no gene match: 3. CDR1 is KGHSY and CDR2 is FQNENV in the germline V gene. The CDR3 DNA reads as TGTGCCAGCAGCCAGCCGGGACAGGGCTACGAGCAGTACTTC. It specifies CASSQPGQGYEQYF.

The V gene is TRBV9, the J gene TRBJ2-1, with D perhaps TRBD2 (5 bases). V lost 0 bases to trimming and J lost 0 bases, with 19 bases between them. The CDR3 covers 19 residues. Germline CDR1 SGDLS, CDR2 YYNGEE. The CDR3 region has the DNA TGTGCCAGCAGCGTAGACCCGGGGTCGTCTCTAAGCTCCTACAATGAGCAGTTCTTC. The encoded protein is CASSVDPGSSLSSYNEQFF.

This clone was observed many times. The chain carries TRBV15 and TRBJ1-1; D gene ambiguous. CDR1 LNHNV and CDR2 YYDKDF come from the germline V gene (reference sequence). The CDR3 length is 15 residues. V was clipped by 6 bases and J by 0 bases, with 14 bases between them. The CDR3 DNA sequence: TGTGCCACCAGGACATTAAGTTGGTTGAACACTGAAGCTTTCTTT. Amino acid sequence: CATRTLSWLNTEAFF.

This chain uses TRBV4-3 with TRBJ1-6, with 9 positions matching TRBD1. The trim removed 0 bases at V and 4 bases at J, leaving 1 base unmatched. The V gene's germline CDR1 is LGHNA and CDR2 YSLEER. CDR3 length: 16 amino acids. The CDR3 nucleotides read TGCGCCAGCAGCCAAGATGGGACAGGGTATAATTCACCCCTCCACTTT. It is translated as CASSQDGTGYNSPLHF.

The genes are TRBV7-8 and TRBJ1-1; TRBD1 agrees at 7 bases. Germline CDR1 reads SGHVS; CDR2 reads FQNEAQ. The CDR3 spans 15 residues. J was trimmed by 1 base and V by 3 bases; bases with no gene match: 5. CDR3 sequence: CASSFLKGANTEAFF. CDR3 sequence (DNA): TGTGCCAGCAGCTTTCTGAAGGGGGCGAACACTGAAGCTTTCTTT. Combining the CDR3 with reference TRBV7-8 and TRBJ1-1 gives the whole variable domain GAGVSQSPRYKVAKRGQDVALRCDPISGHVSLFWYQQALGQGPEFLTYFQNEAQLDKSGLPSDRFFAERPEGSVSTLKIQRTQQEDSAVYLCASSFLKGANTEAFFGQGTRLTVV.

The chain combines TRBV5-1 with TRBJ1-1; D gene unclear. Deletions cut 4 bases from V and 1 base from J, with 23 bases between. The V gene's germline CDR1 is SGHRS and CDR2 YFSETQ. CDR3 length: 18 residues. The CDR3 DNA sequence: TGCGCCAGCAGCCCAAGCTACGGGCGCCGGAGCGGGAACACTGAAGCTTTCTTT. Translated, it gives CASSPSYGRRSGNTEAFF.

The V and J genes are TRBV10-3 and TRBJ2-3, with a tentative D call TRBD2 (5 bases). With 4 bases removed from V and 2 bases from J, the gap between germline ends came to 13 bases. The CDR3 is 15 amino acids. Per germline, CDR1 ENHRY and CDR2 SYGVKD. CDR3 amino acids: CAISGDYAITDTQYF. CDR3 in DNA: TGTGCCATCAGTGGTGACTACGCTATCACAGATACGCAGTATTTT.

The rearrangement uses TRBV18 and TRBJ1-2, with 10 bases matching TRBD1. This CDR3 is 14 amino acids long. V was pared by 2 bases and J by 7 bases, with 4 bases of the junction left unmatched. The germline V gene encodes CDR1 KGHSH and CDR2 LQKENI. CDR3 sequence reads: CASSPEGQGSGYTF. In DNA form, the CDR3 reads TGTGCCAGCTCACCAGAGGGACAGGGGAGTGGCTACACCTTC.

V and J are TRBV9 and TRBJ2-5; 12 bases are a match to TRBD2. Trimming took 4 bases from V and 5 from J; bases not matched to a gene: 9. Germline V gene data show CDR1 as SGDLS and CDR2 as YYNGEE. The CDR3 spans 16 residues. CDR3 DNA sequence: TGTGCCAGCAGCCTACATACTAGCGGGGGGAGGGAGACCCAGTACTTC. It encodes CASSLHTSGGRETQYF.

The rearrangement joins TRBV27 to TRBJ2-7; 7 positions match TRBD2. The junction had 7 bases not matched to a gene; V was cut back by 5 bases and J by 3 bases. The CDR3 is 14 amino acids. The germline gives CDR1 MNHEY, CDR2 SMNVEV (reference sequence). The CDR3 DNA is TGTGCCAGCAGTCTGGGGGGGAGAGACTACGAGCAGTACTTC. This gives the protein CASSLGGRDYEQYF.

The rearrangement uses TRBV4-1 and TRBJ2-1; TRBD2 matches 9 bases. In germline, CDR1 is MGHRA, CDR2 YSYEKL. The junction had 4 bases not matched to a gene; V was cut back by 0 bases and J by 7 bases. This CDR3 has 15 residues. The chain's CDR3 is CASSQDASGKNEQFF. The CDR3 DNA sequence: TGCGCCAGCAGCCAAGATGCTAGCGGGAAGAATGAGCAGTTCTTC.

This clone was recorded a few times. This chain connects TRBV5-1 to TRBJ2-3, with 14 bases matching TRBD2. This CDR3 spans 16 amino acids. CDR1 and CDR2 (germline): SGHRS, YFSETQ. V lost 5 bases, J lost 2 bases, and 4 bases stayed unmatched. CDR3 sequence reads: CASRETSGGATDTQYF. CDR3 nucleotides: TGCGCCAGCAGGGAGACTAGCGGGGGGGCCACAGATACGCAGTATTTT.

In its sample, this clone ranks as medium-sized. The chain recombines TRBV2 with TRBJ2-2; 7 nucleotides match TRBD1. CDR1 is SNHLY, CDR2 FYNNEI, per germline. Trimming cost V 6 bases and J 4 bases; bases outside gene matches: 5. CDR3 size: 14 residues. The CDR3 loop reads CASRGDSTTGELFF. CDR3 nucleotide sequence: TGTGCCAGCAGGGGGGACAGCACCACCGGGGAGCTGTTTTTT.

This chain joins TRBV7-2 and TRBJ2-7; 8 bases align to TRBD1. V was clipped by 2 bases and J by 5 bases; unmatched bases: 5. The CDR3 covers 14 residues. The germline V gene has CDR1 SGHTA and CDR2 FQGNSA. As DNA, the CDR3 is TGTGCCAGCAGCTTATGGCAGGGGGCGAACGAGCAGTACTTC. It codes for CASSLWQGANEQYF.

V is TRBV10-3 and J is TRBJ2-3, with TRBD1 identical over 9 bases. This CDR3 has 14 amino acids. V dropped 6 bases and J dropped 3; count of bases not matched to a gene: 4. Per the germline V gene, CDR1 is ENHRY and CDR2 is SYGVKD. The CDR3 DNA is TGTGCCATCAGGGGGACAGGGATAACAGATACGCAGTATTTT. This gives the protein CAIRGTGITDTQYF.

The V and J genes are TRBV27 and TRBJ2-3; D is possibly TRBD1 (7 bases). V shed 6 bases and J shed 2 bases, with 21 bases lying between them. The length of the CDR3 is 17 residues. Germline-derived CDR1 and CDR2 are MNHEY and SMNVEV (reference sequence). The CDR3 reads CASRIRGAGPITDTQYF. DNA of the CDR3: TGTGCCAGCAGGATCAGGGGGGCGGGACCCATCACAGATACGCAGTATTTT.

The chain recombines TRBV10-3 with TRBJ1-2; 9 nucleotides agree with TRBD1. Per germline, CDR1 ENHRY and CDR2 SYGVKD. J was trimmed by 0 bases and V by 3 bases; bases with no gene match: 2. There are 15 residues in the CDR3. The CDR3 here is CAISEQGASNYGYTF. The CDR3 region has the DNA TGTGCCATCAGTGAACAGGGGGCATCTAACTATGGCTACACCTTC.

The rearrangement links TRBV5-4 to TRBJ2-6; TRBD2 is a possible D gene (6 bases). V lost 5 bases to trimming and J lost 2 bases, with 23 bases between them. The germline gives CDR1 SGHNT, CDR2 YYREEE (reference sequence). CDR3 size: 19 residues. CDR3 in DNA: TGTGCCAGCAGTTTTGGGGGGAGGAGAGCGTCGGCTGGGGCCAACGTCCTGACTTTC. This gives the protein CASSFGGRRASAGANVLTF.

By share of the sample, this clone is medium-sized. The chain carries TRBV5-1 and TRBJ1-3; TRBD1 aligns across 8 bases. Germline V gives CDR1 SGHRS, CDR2 YFSETQ. The junction had 6 bases not matched to a gene; V was cut back by 4 bases and J by 0 bases. The CDR3 consists of 16 residues. This chain's CDR3 is CASSRGQEYSGNTIYF. The CDR3 DNA sequence: TGCGCCAGCAGCAGGGGACAGGAATACTCTGGAAACACCATATATTTT.

V and J are TRBV7-2 and TRBJ2-1; D unresolved. The CDR3 contains 11 residues. V was trimmed by 2 bases and J by 9 bases, leaving 5 bases between them. The V gene's germline CDR1 is SGHTA and CDR2 FQGNSA. CDR3 coding DNA: TGTGCCAGCAGCTTATACGGTGAGCAGTTCTTC. As protein: CASSLYGEQFF.

This clone appeared a single time. The rearrangement uses TRBV3-1 (or the pseudogene TRBV3-2) and TRBJ2-7; 8 bases are shared with TRBD2. The trim removed 3 bases at V and 2 bases at J, leaving 3 bases unmatched. The CDR3 spans 14 residues. Germline V lookup: CDR1 LGHDT, CDR2 YNNKEL (reference sequence). CDR3 residues: CASSQGLGTYEQYF. CDR3 DNA: TGTGCCAGCAGCCAGGGACTAGGTACCTACGAGCAGTACTTC.

The chain combines TRBV5-1 with TRBJ2-1; 15 nucleotides line up with TRBD2. Germline V CDR1 and CDR2: SGHRS, YFSETQ. The ends lost 2 bases at V and 8 bases at J; junction bases unmatched: 5. This CDR3 has 16 amino acids. CDR3 sequence reads: CASSFPGLAGGHEQFF. The CDR3 coding sequence is TGCGCCAGCAGCTTCCCGGGACTAGCGGGGGGCCATGAGCAGTTCTTC.

This rearrangement joins TRBV27 to TRBJ2-6; TRBD1 matches 7 bases. The germline gives CDR1 MNHEY, CDR2 SMNVEV (reference sequence). The CDR3 is 16 residues long. V lost 5 bases and J lost 0; bases outside the gene matches: 4. In DNA, the CDR3 is TGTGCCAGCAGTCGGACAGGAGTCTCTGGGGCCAACGTCCTGACTTTC. This encodes CASSRTGVSGANVLTF.